The next 9 T cell receptor beta chains were all read from a single sample in a study of technical replicates of blood from a few donors. Assay used: immunoSEQ multiplex PCR; TCRdb lists only in-frame clones, some missing. The sample consists of 60,000 to 65,000 clones, over 90% of them appearing once. The material sequenced was PBMCs. Every receptor here comes from a human donor in good health. Some clones in this sample may be carry-over from other donors' samples.

The gene calls are TRBV7-2 and TRBJ1-2, with no clear D. The germline V gene encodes CDR1 SGHTA and CDR2 FQGNSA. This CDR3 region has 16 residues. V lost 0 bases and J 7 bases, leaving 18 bases between the germline ends. In nucleotides, the CDR3 is TGTGCCAGCAGCTTAGCAGCGTCGGGGTTTTATGGTGGCTACACCTTC. Protein sequence: CASSLAASGFYGGYTF.

The rearrangement joins TRBV6-1 to TRBJ2-2; D gene ambiguous. The germline V and J ends were trimmed by 6 bases and 5 bases, with 10 bases remaining between them. CDR1 and CDR2 from the germline V gene are MNHNS and SASEGT. The CDR3 spans 13 residues. CDR3 amino acids: CASRSDSTGELFF. CDR3 nucleotides: TGTGCCAGCAGGTCAGATTCAACCGGGGAGCTGTTTTTT.

The chain links TRBV7-3 to TRBJ2-1; 10 nucleotides align to TRBD2. Germline trimming cut 5 bases from V and 4 bases from J; bases unmatched to any gene: 8. CDR1 SGHTA and CDR2 FQGTGA come from the germline V gene. The CDR3 is made up of 16 amino acids. CDR3 DNA sequence: TGTGCCAGCAGCACCTCCGGGACTAGCGAATACAATGAGCAGTTCTTC. Translation: CASSTSGTSEYNEQFF.

This clone was seen once. The chain couples TRBV7-9 to TRBJ2-1; TRBD2 is a possible D gene (5 bases). V lost 9 bases and J 8 bases, leaving 8 bases between the germline ends. CDR3 length: 10 residues. The germline gives CDR1 SEHNR, CDR2 FQNEAQ (reference sequence). Written as DNA, the CDR3 is TGTGCCAGTGGGAGTGATGAGCAGTTCTTC. Encoded protein: CASGSDEQFF. Supplemented by reference TRBV7-9 and TRBJ2-1, the full variable domain reads DTGVSQNPRHKITKRGQNVTFRCDPISEHNRLYWYRQTLGQGPEFLTYFQNEAQLEKSRLLSDRFSAERPKGSFSTLEIQRTEQGDSAMYLCASGSDEQFFGPGTRLTVL.

This chain links TRBV19 with TRBJ1-3; D call uncertain. The CDR3 is 14 amino acids. V shed 0 bases and J shed 5 bases, with 8 bases lying between them. Germline values: CDR1 LNHDA, CDR2 SQIVND (reference sequence). In DNA form, the CDR3 reads TGTGCCAGTAGTATAGATACAGCAAGAAACACCATATATTTT. This encodes CASSIDTARNTIYF. The full variable domain, with the rest looked up from reference TRBV19 and TRBJ1-3, is DGGITQSPKYLFRKEGQNVTLSCEQNLNHDAMYWYRQDPGQGLRLIYYSQIVNDFQKGDIAEGYSVSREKKESFPLTVTSAQKNPTAFYLCASSIDTARNTIYFGEGSWLTVV.

The chain joins TRBV7-2 to TRBJ2-3; D is unclear. Germline CDR1 and CDR2: SGHTA and FQGNSA. This CDR3 spans 16 amino acids. Trimming took 5 bases from V and 0 from J, leaving 15 bases between them. CDR3 DNA: TGTGCCAGCAGCCCCCGACCAGCGTCTAGCACAGATACGCAGTATTTT. This encodes CASSPRPASSTDTQYF.

The chain uses TRBV5-6 and TRBJ2-1; D perhaps matches TRBD2 (6 bases). Germline lookup yields CDR1 SGHDT and CDR2 YYEEEE. This CDR3 has 15 amino acids. Trimming shortened V by 1 base and J by 6 bases, and 14 bases separated the two germline ends. The CDR3 region is CASSLFPAGSNEQFF. CDR3 in DNA: TGTGCCAGCAGCTTGTTCCCGGCGGGGAGCAATGAGCAGTTCTTC. Together with reference TRBV5-6 and TRBJ2-1, the CDR3 gives the full variable domain: DAGVTQSPTHLIKTRGQQVTLRCSPKSGHDTVSWYQQALGQGPQFIFQYYEEEERQRGNFPDRFSGHQFPNYSSELNVNALLLGDSALYLCASSLFPAGSNEQFFGPGTRLTVL.

The rearrangement uses TRBV11-3 and TRBJ1-1; unclear D gene. Germline V lookup: CDR1 SGHNT, CDR2 YENEEA. The CDR3 has 13 residues. V gave up 1 base and J gave up 7 bases, with 10 bases separating them. CDR3 amino acids: CASSLALTSEAFF. Written as DNA, the CDR3 is TGTGCCAGCAGCTTAGCCTTAACCAGTGAAGCTTTCTTT.

J is TRBJ2-1 and V is TRBV5-4; 9 bases fit TRBD2. Losses at the gene ends were 4 bases for V and 9 bases for J; bases not matched to a gene: 5. Germline V gene sequence: CDR1 SGHNT, CDR2 YYREEE (reference sequence). CDR3 length: 13 residues. CDR3 loop: CASSAGGPGEQFF. The CDR3 coding sequence is TGTGCCAGCAGCGCGGGGGGGCCGGGTGAGCAGTTCTTC.